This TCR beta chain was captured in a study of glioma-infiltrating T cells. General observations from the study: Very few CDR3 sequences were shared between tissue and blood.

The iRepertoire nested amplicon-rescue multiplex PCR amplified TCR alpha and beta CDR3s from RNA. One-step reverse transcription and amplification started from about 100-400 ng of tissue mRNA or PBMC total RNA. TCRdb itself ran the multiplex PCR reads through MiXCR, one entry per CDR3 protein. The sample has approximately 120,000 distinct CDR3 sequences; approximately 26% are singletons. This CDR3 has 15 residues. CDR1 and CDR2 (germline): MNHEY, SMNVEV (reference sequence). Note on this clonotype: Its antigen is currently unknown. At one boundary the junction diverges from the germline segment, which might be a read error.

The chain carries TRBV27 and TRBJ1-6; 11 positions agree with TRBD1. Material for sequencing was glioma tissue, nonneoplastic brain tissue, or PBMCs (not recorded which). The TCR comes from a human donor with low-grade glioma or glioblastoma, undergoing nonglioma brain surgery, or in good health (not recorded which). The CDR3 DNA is TGTGCCAGTAGTCCCAGGGACAGGGGGGATTCACTCCTCCACTTT. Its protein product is CASSPRDRGDSLLHF.